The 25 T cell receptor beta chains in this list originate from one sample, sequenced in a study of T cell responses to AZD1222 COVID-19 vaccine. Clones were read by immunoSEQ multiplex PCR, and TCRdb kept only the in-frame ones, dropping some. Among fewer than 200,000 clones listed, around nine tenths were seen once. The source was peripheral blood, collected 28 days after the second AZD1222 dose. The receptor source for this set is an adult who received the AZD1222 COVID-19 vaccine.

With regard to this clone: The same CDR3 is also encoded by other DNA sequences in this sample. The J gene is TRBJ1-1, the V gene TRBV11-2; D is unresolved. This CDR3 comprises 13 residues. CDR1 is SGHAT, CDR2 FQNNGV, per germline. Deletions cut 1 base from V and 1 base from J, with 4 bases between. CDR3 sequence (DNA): TGTGCCAGCAGCTTAGGGGGGAACACTGAAGCTTTCTTT. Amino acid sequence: CASSLGGNTEAFF.

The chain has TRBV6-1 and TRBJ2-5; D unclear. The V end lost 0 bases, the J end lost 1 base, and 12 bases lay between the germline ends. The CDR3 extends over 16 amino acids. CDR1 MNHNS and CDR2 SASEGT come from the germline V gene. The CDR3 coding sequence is TGTGCCAGCAGTGAAGCTACCGGAATTTCCCAAGAGACCCAGTACTTC. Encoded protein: CASSEATGISQETQYF.

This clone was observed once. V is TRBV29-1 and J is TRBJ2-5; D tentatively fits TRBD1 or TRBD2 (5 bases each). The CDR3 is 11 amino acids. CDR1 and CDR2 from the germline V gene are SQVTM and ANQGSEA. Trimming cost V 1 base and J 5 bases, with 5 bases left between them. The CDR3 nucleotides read TGCAGCGTTGAAGGGGGGGAGACCCAGTACTTC. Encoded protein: CSVEGGETQYF. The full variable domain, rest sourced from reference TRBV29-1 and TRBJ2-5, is SAVISQKPSRDICQRGTSLTIQCQVDSQVTMMFWYRQQPGQSLTLIATANQGSEATYESGFVIDKFPISRPNLTFSTLTVSNMSPEDSSIYLCSVEGGETQYFGPGTRLLVL.

The CDR3 loop is CASSTSSDRERTQYF. CDR3 nucleotide sequence: TGTGCCAGCAGCACATCTAGTGACAGGGAGAGGACCCAGTACTTC. V and J are TRBV7-9 and TRBJ2-5, with 7 positions matching TRBD1. This CDR3 spans 15 amino acids. V shed 5 bases and J 7 bases; nucleotides not matched to a gene: 13. The germline gives CDR1 SEHNR, CDR2 FQNEAQ (reference sequence).

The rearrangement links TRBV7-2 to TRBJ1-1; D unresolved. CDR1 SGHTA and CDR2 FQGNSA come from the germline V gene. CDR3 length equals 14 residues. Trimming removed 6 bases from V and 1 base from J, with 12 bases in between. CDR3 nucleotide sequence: TGTGCCAGCAGACTACGTTCGGGGAACACTGAAGCTTTCTTT. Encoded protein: CASRLRSGNTEAFF.

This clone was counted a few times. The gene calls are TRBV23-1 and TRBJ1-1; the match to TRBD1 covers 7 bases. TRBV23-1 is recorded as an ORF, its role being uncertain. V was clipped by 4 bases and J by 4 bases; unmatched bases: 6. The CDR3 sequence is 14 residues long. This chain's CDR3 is CASSPETGTTEAFF. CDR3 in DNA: TGCGCCAGCAGTCCCGAGACAGGGACCACTGAAGCTTTCTTT.

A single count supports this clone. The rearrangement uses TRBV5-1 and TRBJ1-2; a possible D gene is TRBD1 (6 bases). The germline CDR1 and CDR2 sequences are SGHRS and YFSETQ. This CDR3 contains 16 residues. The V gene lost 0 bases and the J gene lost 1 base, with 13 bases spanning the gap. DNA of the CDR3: TGCGCCAGCAGCTTGGCCAGAACAGGGAGTAACTATGGCTACACCTTC. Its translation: CASSLARTGSNYGYTF.

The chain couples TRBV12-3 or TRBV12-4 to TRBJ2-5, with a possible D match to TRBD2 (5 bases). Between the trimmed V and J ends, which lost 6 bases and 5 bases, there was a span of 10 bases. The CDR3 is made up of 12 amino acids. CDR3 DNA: TGTGCCAGCAGATATAGGGAGGAGACCCAGTACTTC. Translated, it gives CASRYREETQYF.

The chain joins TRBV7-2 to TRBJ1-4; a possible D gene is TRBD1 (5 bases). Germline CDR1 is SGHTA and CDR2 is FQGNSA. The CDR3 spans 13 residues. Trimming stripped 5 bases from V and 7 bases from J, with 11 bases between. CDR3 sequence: CASSLDKSEKLFF. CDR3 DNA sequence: TGTGCCAGCAGCCTGGACAAGAGTGAAAAACTGTTTTTT. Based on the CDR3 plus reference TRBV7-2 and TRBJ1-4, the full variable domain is GAGVSQSPSNKVTEKGKDVELRCDPISGHTALYWYRQSLGQGLEFLIYFQGNSAPDKSGLPSDRFSAERTGGSVSTLTIQRTQQEDSAVYLCASSLDKSEKLFFGSGTQLSVL.

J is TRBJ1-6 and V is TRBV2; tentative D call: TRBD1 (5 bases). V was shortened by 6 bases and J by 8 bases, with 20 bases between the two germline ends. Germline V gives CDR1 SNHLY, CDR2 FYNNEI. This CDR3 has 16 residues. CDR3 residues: CASRGPDGVGYSPLHF. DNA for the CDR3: TGTGCCAGCAGGGGACCCGACGGAGTCGGGTATTCACCCCTCCACTTT.

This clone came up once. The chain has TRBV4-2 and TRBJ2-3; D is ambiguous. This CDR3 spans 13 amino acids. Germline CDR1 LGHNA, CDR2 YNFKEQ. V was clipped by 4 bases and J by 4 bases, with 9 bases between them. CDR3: CASSPTAADTQYF. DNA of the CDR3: TGTGCCAGCAGCCCGACGGCGGCAGATACGCAGTATTTT.

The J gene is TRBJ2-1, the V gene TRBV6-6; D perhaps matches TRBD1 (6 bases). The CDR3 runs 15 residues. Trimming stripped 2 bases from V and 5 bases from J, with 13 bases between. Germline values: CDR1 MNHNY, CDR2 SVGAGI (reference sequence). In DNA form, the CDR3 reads TGTGCCAGCAGTTACGTCTGGGACAAAGACAATGAGCAGTTCTTC. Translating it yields CASSYVWDKDNEQFF.

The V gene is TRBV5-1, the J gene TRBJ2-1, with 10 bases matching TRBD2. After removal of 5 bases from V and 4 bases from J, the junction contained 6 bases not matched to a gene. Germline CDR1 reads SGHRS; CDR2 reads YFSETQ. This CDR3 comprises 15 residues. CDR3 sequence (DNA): TGCGCCAGCAGGCCTGGGACTAGCGAGTACAATGAGCAGTTCTTC. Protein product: CASRPGTSEYNEQFF.

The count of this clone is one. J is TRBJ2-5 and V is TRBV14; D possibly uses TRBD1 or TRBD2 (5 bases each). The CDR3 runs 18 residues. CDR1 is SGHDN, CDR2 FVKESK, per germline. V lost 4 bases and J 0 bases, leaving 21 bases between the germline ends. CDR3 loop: CASSLMGDTGVYQETQYF. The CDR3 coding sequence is TGTGCCAGCAGCCTCATGGGAGACACAGGAGTGTACCAAGAGACCCAGTACTTC.

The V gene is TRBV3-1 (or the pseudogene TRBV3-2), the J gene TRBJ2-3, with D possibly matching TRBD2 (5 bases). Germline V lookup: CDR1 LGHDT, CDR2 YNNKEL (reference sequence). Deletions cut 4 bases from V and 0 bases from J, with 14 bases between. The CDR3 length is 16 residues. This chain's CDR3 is CASSPYAGLSTDTQYF. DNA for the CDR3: TGTGCCAGCAGCCCCTATGCCGGACTGAGCACAGATACGCAGTATTTT.

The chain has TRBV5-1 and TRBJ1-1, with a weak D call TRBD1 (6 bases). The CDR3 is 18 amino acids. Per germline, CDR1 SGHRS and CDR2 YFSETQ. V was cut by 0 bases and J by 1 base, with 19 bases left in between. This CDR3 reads CASSLGAGAPSQNTEAFF. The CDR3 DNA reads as TGCGCCAGCAGCTTGGGTGCAGGGGCTCCAAGTCAGAACACTGAAGCTTTCTTT.

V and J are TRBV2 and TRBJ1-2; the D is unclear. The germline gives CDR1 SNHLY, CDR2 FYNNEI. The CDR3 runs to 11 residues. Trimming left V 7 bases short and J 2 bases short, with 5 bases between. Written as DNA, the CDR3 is TGTGCCAGCACCCTAAACTATGGCTACACCTTC. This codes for CASTLNYGYTF.

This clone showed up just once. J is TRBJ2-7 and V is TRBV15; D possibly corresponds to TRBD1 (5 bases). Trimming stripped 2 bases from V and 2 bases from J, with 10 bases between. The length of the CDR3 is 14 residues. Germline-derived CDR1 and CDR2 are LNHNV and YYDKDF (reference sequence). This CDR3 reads CATSRQWGTYEQYF. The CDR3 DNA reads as TGTGCCACCAGCAGACAGTGGGGCACCTACGAGCAGTACTTC.

The CDR3 is CASSSQGLRSGANVLTF. As DNA, the CDR3 is TGTGCCAGCAGCTCACAGGGACTCCGCTCTGGGGCCAACGTCCTGACTTTC. The rearrangement joins TRBV7-9 to TRBJ2-6, with D possibly being TRBD1 or TRBD2 (6 bases each). Between the trimmed V and J ends, which lost 4 bases and 0 bases, there was a span of 13 bases. The CDR3 has 17 amino acids. The germline gives CDR1 SEHNR, CDR2 FQNEAQ (reference sequence).

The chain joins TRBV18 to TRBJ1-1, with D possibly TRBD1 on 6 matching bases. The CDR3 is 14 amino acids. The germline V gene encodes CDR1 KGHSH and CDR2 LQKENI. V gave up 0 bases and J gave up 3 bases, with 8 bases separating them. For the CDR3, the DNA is TGTGCCAGCTCACCACCCGGGGGGCACACTGAAGCTTTCTTT. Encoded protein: CASSPPGGHTEAFF.

The CDR3 coding sequence is TGTGCCAGTAGTTCCTTCCCGGTGGGGGGGAAGCCCCAGCATTTT. Amino acid sequence: CASSSFPVGGKPQHF. This chain connects TRBV19 to TRBJ1-5, with TRBD1 as a possible D gene (5 bases). Germline CDR1 LNHDA, CDR2 SQIVND (reference sequence). Trimming stripped 5 bases from V and 8 bases from J, with 19 bases between. The CDR3 totals 15 residues.

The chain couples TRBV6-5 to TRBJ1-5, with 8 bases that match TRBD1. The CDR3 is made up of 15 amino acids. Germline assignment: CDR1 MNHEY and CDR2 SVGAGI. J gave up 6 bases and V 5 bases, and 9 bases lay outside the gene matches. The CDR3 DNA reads TGTGCCAGCAGTATGGACAGGGCCCGGGCTCAGCCCCAGCATTTT. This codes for CASSMDRARAQPQHF.

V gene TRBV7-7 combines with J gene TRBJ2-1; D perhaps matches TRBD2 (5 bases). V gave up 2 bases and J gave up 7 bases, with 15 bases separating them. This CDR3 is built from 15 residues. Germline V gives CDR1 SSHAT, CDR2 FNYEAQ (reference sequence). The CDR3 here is CASSLNRGVENEQFF. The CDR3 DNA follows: TGTGCCAGCAGCTTAAATCGGGGTGTCGAAAATGAGCAGTTCTTC.

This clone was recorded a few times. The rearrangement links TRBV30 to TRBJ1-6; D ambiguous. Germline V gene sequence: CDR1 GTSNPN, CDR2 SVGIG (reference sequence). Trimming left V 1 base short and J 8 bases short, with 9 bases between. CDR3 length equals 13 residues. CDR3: CAWSEQLDSPLHF. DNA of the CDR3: TGTGCCTGGAGTGAACAGTTGGATTCACCCCTCCACTTT.

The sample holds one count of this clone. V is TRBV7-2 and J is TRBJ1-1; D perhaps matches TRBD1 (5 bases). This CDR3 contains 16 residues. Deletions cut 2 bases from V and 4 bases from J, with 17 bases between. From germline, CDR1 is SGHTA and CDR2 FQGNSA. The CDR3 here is CASSLLPGGGGTEAFF. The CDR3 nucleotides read TGTGCCAGCAGCTTATTGCCCGGTGGGGGAGGCACTGAAGCTTTCTTT.